A single sample gave rise to the 2 T cell receptor beta chains below, sequenced in a study of breast tumors, draining lymph nodes, adjacent tissues. Samples came from axillary lymph nodes draining the breast cancer. TCRdb analysed the multiplex PCR reads with MiXCR anew, one entry per CDR3 protein. Here the sample spans over 250,000 distinct CDR3 sequences, 30% to 35% being singletons. Sequencing used axillary lymph node tissue. Receptors originate from a female donor with breast cancer. Some clones in this sample may be carry-over from other donors' samples.

This clonotype was recorded many times. V and J are TRBV9 and TRBJ2-5; D might be TRBD1 or TRBD2, each matching 5 bases. This CDR3 has 15 amino acids. Germline V CDR1 and CDR2: SGDLS, YYNGEE. Trimming left V 0 bases short and J 2 bases short, with 11 bases between. CDR3 nucleotides: TGTGCCAGCAGCGTAGATAGAGGGGTACAAGAGACCCAGTACTTC. Protein sequence: CASSVDRGVQETQYF.

This clonotype appeared many times. The gene calls are TRBV6-5 and TRBJ2-5, with D maybe TRBD2 (6 bases). Germline V gene lookup returns CDR1 MNHEY and CDR2 SVGAGI. CDR3 length: 14 amino acids. V gave up 5 bases and J gave up 9 bases, with 19 bases separating them. In DNA, the CDR3 is TGTGCCAGCAGTCCTCGGGACTCGTATTCCCCCCAGTACTTC. Encoded protein: CASSPRDSYSPQYF.